The clone carrying this T cell receptor (beta chain) has only a few counts. Germline loops: CDR1 SNHLY, CDR2 FYNNEI. Trimming removed 4 bases from V and 1 base from J, with 11 bases in between. The CDR3 extends over 15 amino acids. It was with 60 Vbeta and 13 Jbeta primers that the PCR ran. The data were produced by immunoSEQ multiplex PCR, yet TCRdb's version contains in-frame clones alone and is incomplete. The sample holds around 150,000 clones, 75% seen once. The data were taken from a study of cytomegalovirus exposure and HLA in healthy donors. The sample taken for sequencing was PBMCs. The chain carries TRBV2 and TRBJ2-1; maybe TRBD1 (6 bases). The sequence came from a woman aged 45-60 years in good health and CMV-seropositive. The CDR3 protein is CASSVGAQSYNEQFF. In nucleotides, the CDR3 is TGTGCCAGCAGTGTGGGGGCGCAGTCCTACAATGAGCAGTTCTTC. The variable domain in full, with the rest retrieved from reference TRBV2 and TRBJ2-1, is EPEVTQTPSHQVTQMGQEVILRCVPISNHLYFYWYRQILGQKVEFLVSFYNNEISEKSEIFDDQFSVERPDGSNFTLKIRSTKLEDSAMYFCASSVGAQSYNEQFFGPGTRLTVL.